This T cell receptor (beta chain) was captured by sequencing in a study of T cell repertoires and HLA-DP antigens. Worth noting for this clone: The antigen is not known.

Primers targeted 54 TRBV and 13 TRBJ segments. Clones were sequenced by immunoSEQ multiplex PCR, and TCRdb holds only the in-frame ones, with some missing. The sample consists of approximately 73,000 clones, around 77% of them appearing once. CD4+ T cells were isolated untouched, approximately 98% pure. The CDR3 contains 15 residues. Trimming took 5 bases from V and 5 from J; bases not matched to a gene: 7. From germline, CDR1 is SGHAT and CDR2 FQNNGV. This clonotype was obtained from a man aged 55-75 years in good health and CMV-seronegative. The chain links TRBV11-2 to TRBJ2-7, with 12 bases identical to TRBD1. The sequencing sample was made of CD4+ T cells from PBMCs. CDR3 region: CASSPSGTGGNEQYV. CDR3 coding DNA: TGTGCCAGCAGCCCATCCGGGACAGGGGGCAACGAGCAGTACGTC.